These T cell receptor beta chains were read from a single sample in a study of blood T cells in healthy people across ages. TCRdb independently ran MiXCR on the 5' RACE reads; one entry per CDR3 protein. The repertoire holds over 1,300,000 distinct CDR3 sequences, with 45% to 70% as singletons. The specimen sequenced was blood. The receptor set was obtained from a man younger than 30 in good health. Both conserved end residues are part of each CDR3. Each record gives: clone size, V gene, J gene, D gene, CDR3 protein. A D gene is named only where the DNA matches it firmly. The size entry is marked missing in some rows and otherwise reads once, few, many or a size class.

-,TRBV20-1,TRBJ1-6,-,CSAYEQGVDSPLHF
-,TRBV2,TRBJ1-1,TRBD1,CASSTQGVAEAFF
-,TRBV27,TRBJ1-2,-,CASSFRNLYGYTF
once,TRBV4-3,TRBJ2-3,TRBD2,CASSPNSGGGTDTQYF
-,TRBV5-1,TRBJ2-2,TRBD2,CASSPLTSGTAGELFF
-,TRBV20-1,TRBJ2-5,-,CSVTRRVLSGEQYF
-,TRBV27,TRBJ1-2,-,CASSLWAGGGGGHTF
-,TRBV10-3,TRBJ1-2,-,CAISDLAGRDGYTF
many,TRBV28,TRBJ1-1,-,CASSFRVNTEAFF
few,TRBV4-1,TRBJ2-7,-,CASSPNFGGYEQYF
-,TRBV4-3,TRBJ1-2,-,CASSQSRIGGYTF
-,TRBV27,TRBJ1-5,-,CASSLLGEGNQPQHF
-,TRBV4-1,TRBJ2-1,-,CASSQVYQYNEQFF
few,TRBV29-1,TRBJ1-2,-,CSGHRVRDGYTF
few,TRBV27,TRBJ2-4,TRBD1,CASSSLTTGGADIQYF
-,TRBV6-6,TRBJ2-3,-,CASTNSAGTRGFDTQYF
-,TRBV11-2,-,TRBD1,CASSLAQGGLGAYEQYF
once,TRBV6-5,TRBJ2-1,-,CASRPTRGIYNEQFF
-,TRBV5-6,TRBJ1-6,-,CASSLQGLNSPLHF
-,TRBV12-3/TRBV12-4,TRBJ2-1,TRBD2,CASSFSGALDEQFF
-,TRBV6-5,TRBJ2-7,TRBD2,CASKTSGLAGGYEQYF
-,TRBV7-8,TRBJ2-5,TRBD2,CASSFWASGGEAQYF
-,TRBV12-3/TRBV12-4,-,TRBD2,CASTLAGGVFEQYF
-,TRBV20-1,TRBJ1-1,-,CSANIQGAVTEAFF
-,TRBV6-1,TRBJ2-2,TRBD2,CASRPGLAGEMNTGELFF
-,TRBV4-3,TRBJ2-1,TRBD2,CASSQDRFGSGNDEQFF
-,TRBV12-3/TRBV12-4,TRBJ2-5,TRBD1,CASSFGGTGVGETQYF
-,TRBV29-1,TRBJ2-4,-,CSVEGGLRKQYF
-,TRBV5-1,TRBJ2-2,-,CASSLTPTRNTGELFF
once,TRBV20-1,TRBJ2-5,-,CSARVGLDEQYF
-,TRBV18,TRBJ1-2,TRBD1,CASSPRDRELYGYTF
-,TRBV20-1,TRBJ1-2,-,CSSRTNYGYTF
-,TRBV20-1,-,-,CSARGDSYNEQYF
-,TRBV10-3,TRBJ1-1,-,CAISESVKTEAFF
-,TRBV6-1,TRBJ2-1,TRBD2,CASVQAQAGPITGEQFF
-,TRBV29-1,TRBJ2-7,-,CSVGGGGFQEIQYF
-,TRBV7-2,TRBJ1-2,-,CASSWAKKGSVGYTF
few,TRBV6-2/TRBV6-3,TRBJ2-4,-,CASSYYPQTFIAKNIQYF
-,TRBV5-1,TRBJ2-3,-,CASSLEDRFTDTQYF
-,TRBV12-3/TRBV12-4,TRBJ2-1,-,CASSVVVTYNEQFF